What follows is one T cell receptor beta chain and its context. This entry belongs to a study of blood T cell repertoires in COVID-19. Clones were read by immunoSEQ multiplex PCR, and TCRdb kept only the in-frame ones, dropping some. The table shows some 50,000 clones, with more than 75% occurring only once. Germline lookup yields CDR1 LNHDA and CDR2 SQIVND (reference sequence). The CDR3 covers 13 residues. Between the trimmed V and J ends, which lost 3 bases and 8 bases, there was a span of 13 bases. This chain uses TRBV19 with TRBJ1-1; no definite D call. This sequence originates from a human donor in a cohort sampled during active COVID-19. The source material was peripheral blood. CDR3 coding DNA: TGTGCCAGTAGTATCCGGCGGAGAGCCGAAGCTTTCTTT. Translating gives CASSIRRRAEAFF.